This T cell receptor beta chain was documented in a study of shared clonotypes between healthy human individuals. Study-wide context: Donor composition was two women and a few men, aged 18 to 49.

For this clone: Antigen specificity is unknown.

Whole-study findings and limits: Sharing across a few donors was seen in 4% to 6.5% of naive CD4 clonotypes. Naive subsets, compared against memory subsets, generally had larger estimated richness values.

Splitting the CD4+ cells yielded a CD45RA+ naive subset and a CD45RA-negative memory subset. Here immunoSEQ multiplex PCR was the method, and the copy in TCRdb shows in-frame clones only, minus some. The sample carries nearly 1 million clones, 60% to 85% recorded once. CDR1 and CDR2 from the germline V gene are SGHDT and YYEEEE. CDR3 length equals 13 residues. The V and J ends lost 3 bases and 4 bases respectively, with 7 bases between them. Sequencing input: memory CD4+ T cells sorted from blood. The subset was: CD45RA-negative fraction. This sequence was found in a man aged 18 to 35 in good health. The chain is built from TRBV5-6 and TRBJ2-2, with D perhaps TRBD1 (6 bases). The CDR3 nucleotides read TGTGCCAGCAGCTGGGGGCTCACCGGGGAGCTGTTTTTT. The encoded protein is CASSWGLTGELFF.